This T cell receptor (beta chain) was obtained from a study of T cells in Graves' hyperthyroidism and ophthalmopathy. The sample holds a few counts of this clonotype. TCR beta CDR3 regions were amplified from RNA transcripts. Primed by the HTBI set, a first-round RT-PCR was run on the TCR CDR3. One entry per CDR3 protein results from TCRdb running MiXCR on the multiplex PCR reads. There are approximately 530,000 distinct CDR3 sequences in the sample; around 17% occur only once, and 15% to 20% lies in the top ten. Germline V gene lookup returns CDR1 MGHRA and CDR2 YSYEKL. The CDR3 contains 16 residues. V gave up 4 bases and J gave up 3 bases, with 17 bases separating them.

Sequences were obtained from blood. This TCR derives from a young woman with Graves' hyperthyroidism. The chain recombines TRBV4-1 with TRBJ2-3, with a possible D match to TRBD1 (6 bases). The CDR3 DNA follows: TGCGCCAGCAGCCCCGGACTGGGACAAGGTACAGATACGCAGTATTTT. It yields the protein CASSPGLGQGTDTQYF.